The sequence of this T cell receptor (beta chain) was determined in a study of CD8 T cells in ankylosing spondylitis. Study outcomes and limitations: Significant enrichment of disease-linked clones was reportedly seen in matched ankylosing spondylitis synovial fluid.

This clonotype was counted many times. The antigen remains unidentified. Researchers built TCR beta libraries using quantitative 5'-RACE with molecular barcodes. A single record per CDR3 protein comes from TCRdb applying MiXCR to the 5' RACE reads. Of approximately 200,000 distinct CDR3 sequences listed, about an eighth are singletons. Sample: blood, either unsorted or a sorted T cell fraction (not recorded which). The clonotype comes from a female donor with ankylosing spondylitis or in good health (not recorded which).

The CDR3 spells CASSSREEGAGELFF. For the CDR3, the DNA is TGTGCCTCTTCTTCCAGGGAAGAGGGGGCCGGGGAGCTGTTTTTT. This chain connects TRBV10-3 to TRBJ2-2; possibly TRBD1 for D (6 bases). The CDR3 is 15 residues long. The germline CDR1 and CDR2 sequences are ENHRY and SYGVKD. V was trimmed by 11 bases and J by 6 bases, leaving 22 bases between them.